Detailed here is one T cell receptor (beta chain). The antigen is unknown. One end of the junction fails to match germline, which may point to a read error. The data derive from a study of T cells in Graves' hyperthyroidism and ophthalmopathy. Study background: Peripheral blood was collected at initial diagnosis, before any treatment.

Notes on the study in general: Blood samples included most of the expanded thyroid clonotypes exceeding 0.001.

RNA transcripts were the template for amplifying TCR beta CDR3 regions. A first-round RT-PCR of the TCR CDR3 used the HTBI primer set. Via MiXCR, TCRdb re-called the multiplex PCR reads, giving one row per CDR3 protein. The profile covers approximately 400,000 distinct CDR3 sequences, with approximately 19% appearing a single time and 3.7% taken by the ten largest. Those with hyperthyroidism were 18 to 65 years old, newly diagnosed, and ill for under 2 months. Patients with uncontrolled infections, other autoimmune diseases, pregnancy or lactation were excluded. Germline CDR1 is MNHEY and CDR2 is SVGAGI. This CDR3 contains 16 residues.

The TCR originated in a woman between 18 and 29 years old with Graves' hyperthyroidism. The chain recombines TRBV6-5 with TRBJ1-2; D unresolved. Sequencing was done on a sample of blood. CDR3 protein: CASSYSLWGDVDGYTF. CDR3 sequence (DNA): TGTGCCAGCAGCTACTCGCTCTGGGGTGATGTAGATGGCTACACCTTC.